These T cell receptor beta chains were read from a single sample in a study of Graves' ophthalmopathy and Graves' hyperthyroidism. TCRdb re-derived calls from the multiplex PCR reads in MiXCR, one entry per CDR3 protein. The sample lists approximately 480,000 distinct CDR3 sequences; around 14% were seen once. The sequenced sample was blood. Every receptor here comes from a woman aged 30 to 39 with Graves' ophthalmopathy. CDR3s include the opening cysteine and the closing phenylalanine or tryptophan. Fields, in order: J gene, clone size, D gene, V gene, CDR3 DNA, CDR3 protein. D genes are given only for firm matches. Some rows have no size entry. The others give once, few or many, or a class for an expanded clone.

TRBJ2-7	many	TRBD1	TRBV10-1	TGCGCCAGCAGTGGAGGAAGATGGGACAGGGGTGCCTACGAGCAGTACTTC	CASSGGRWDRGAYEQYF
TRBJ1-5	many	.	TRBV6-5	TGTGCCAGCAGTTCCACCCCGGACGGAATTGGACAGCCCCAGCATTTT	CASSSTPDGIGQPQHF
TRBJ1-1	many	.	TRBV28	TGTGCCAGCAGTTTATCTAGAGGAGCTTTCTTT	CASSLSRGAFF
TRBJ2-7	many	TRBD2	TRBV28	TGTGCCAGCAGTTTGGTTCGACTAGCGGGTTGGGGTTCCTACGAGCAGTACTTC	CASSLVRLAGWGSYEQYF
TRBJ1-1	.	.	TRBV7-2	TGTGCCAGCAGCTTAGAAGCGCTTTACACTGAAGCTTTCTTT	CASSLEALYTEAFF
TRBJ2-7	many	TRBD2	TRBV30	TGTGCCTGGAGAGCTAGCGGGAGCTCCTACGAGCAGTACTTC	CAWRASGSSYEQYF
TRBJ1-2	many	.	TRBV12-3/TRBV12-4	TGTGCCAGCTTGCAAGGCTATGGCTACACCTTC	CASLQGYGYTF
TRBJ2-7	few	.	TRBV30	TGTGCCTGGAGTGTAGGGCTGGGGGGCGGAATGGACGAGCAGTACTTC	CAWSVGLGGGMDEQYF
TRBJ2-7	.	.	TRBV6-1	TGTGCCAGCAGTGAAGGTTGGACCTCCAGCTCCTACGAGCAGTACTTC	CASSEGWTSSSYEQYF
TRBJ1-1	many	.	TRBV20-1	TGCAGTGCCACAGTGAACACTGAAGCTTTCTTT	CSATVNTEAFF
TRBJ1-1	many	.	TRBV12-3/TRBV12-4	TGTGCCAGCACCCCAACCCTGCCCGAGGACACTGAAGCTTTCTTT	CASTPTLPEDTEAFF
TRBJ2-7	.	TRBD1	TRBV6-1	TGTGCCAGCTCGTGGGGACAGGGTGTCGAGCAGTACTTC	CASSWGQGVEQYF
TRBJ1-2	many	TRBD1	TRBV6-6	TGTGCCAGCAGCCAAGGACAGGGGGGCGGCTACACCTTC	CASSQGQGGGYTF
TRBJ1-1	few	TRBD1	TRBV27	TGTGCCAGCAGTACCCCCGGACAGGGGCGGATGAACACTGAAGCTTTCTTT	CASSTPGQGRMNTEAFF
TRBJ1-5	.	.	TRBV5-1	TGCGCCAGCAGCCTCGGGACACCGAGAGAGCCCCAGCATTTT	CASSLGTPREPQHF
TRBJ2-7	many	TRBD2	TRBV7-2	TGTGCCAGCAGCTTACGCCCTAGCGGGAGCTACGAGCAGTACTTC	CASSLRPSGSYEQYF
TRBJ2-5	many	.	TRBV6-1	TGTGCCAGCAGTGGATCTAGGGGGGGGACCCAGTACTTC	CASSGSRGGTQYF
TRBJ1-2	many	.	TRBV6-5	TGTGCCAGCAGTTACTCGGGCTGGTCTAACTATGGCTACACCTTC	CASSYSGWSNYGYTF
TRBJ1-2	many	.	TRBV20-1	TGCAGTGCCATCCAGGCACCTAACTATGGCTACACCTTC	CSAIQAPNYGYTF
TRBJ1-2	few	.	TRBV3-1	TGTGCCAGCAGCCAAGATTTGGGGCCCGCCTATGGCTACACCTTC	CASSQDLGPAYGYTF
TRBJ2-2	many	TRBD2	TRBV7-8	TGTGCCAGCAGCTTACGGTGGACTAGCGGGACCGGGGAGCTGTTTTTT	CASSLRWTSGTGELFF
TRBJ1-6	many	.	TRBV6-2/TRBV6-3	TGTGCCAGCAGTTACTCGGACGGGAATTCACCCCTCCACTTT	CASSYSDGNSPLHF
TRBJ2-7	.	.	TRBV28	TGTGCCAGCAGTCCCCCGGGCGACATCTACGAGCAGTACTTC	CASSPPGDIYEQYF
TRBJ1-1	many	.	TRBV20-1	TGCAGTGCCTTACTGAACACTGAAGCTTTCTTT	CSALLNTEAFF
TRBJ2-6	many	.	TRBV30	TGTGCCTGGCGCCGCCCCCCCAAACAGGTCTCTGGGGCCAACGTCCTGACTTTC	CAWRRPPKQVSGANVLTF
TRBJ1-2	.	.	TRBV20-1	TGCAGTGCTAGGCCCTCCGGGACACCTGAAACGGGCGGCTACACCTTC	CSARPSGTPETGGYTF
TRBJ2-5	many	.	TRBV6-5	TGTGCCAGCAGTTTCCTAGAAAAAGAGACCCAGTACTTC	CASSFLEKETQYF
TRBJ2-3	many	.	TRBV6-1	TGTGCCAGCAGCCCCGACAGGCATACGCAGTATTTT	CASSPDRHTQYF
TRBJ2-7	many	.	TRBV29-1	TGCAGCGTTGTCGACGGAACCTACGAGCAGTACTTC	CSVVDGTYEQYF
TRBJ2-4	many	.	TRBV6-1	TGTGCCAGCAGTGAAGCTTCCAGGGTGATGGGAAACATTCAGTACTTC	CASSEASRVMGNIQYF
TRBJ1-1	many	.	TRBV7-9	TGTGCCAGCAGCTTCCACGGGAACACTGAAGCTTTCTTT	CASSFHGNTEAFF
TRBJ2-3	many	TRBD1	TRBV6-1	TGTGCCAGCAGTGACGGGGACAGCGGACCAGATACGCAGTATTTT	CASSDGDSGPDTQYF
TRBJ2-7	many	TRBD1	TRBV6-2/TRBV6-3	TGTGCCAGCAGTCTAACCCGATTTCCGGGACAGACACCCTACGAGCAGTACTTC	CASSLTRFPGQTPYEQYF
TRBJ1-2	many	.	TRBV6-1	TGTGCCAGCAGTGATTTGTCGGTGCAGGGCAACTATGGCTACACCTTC	CASSDLSVQGNYGYTF
TRBJ2-5	.	.	TRBV6-1	TGTGCCAGCACGGGGAGAGTATACCAAGAGACCCAGTACTTC	CASTGRVYQETQYF
TRBJ1-5	many	.	TRBV12-3/TRBV12-4	TGTGCCAGCAGTCCACAGGAGCGTCAGCCCCAGCATTTT	CASSPQERQPQHF
TRBJ1-6	many	.	TRBV20-1	TGCAGTGCTAGAGTGGGGGCTAGATCACCCCTCCACTTT	CSARVGARSPLHF
TRBJ1-6	many	TRBD1	TRBV9	TGTGCCAGCAGCGTAGGACAGGGCAATTCACCCCTCCACTTT	CASSVGQGNSPLHF
TRBJ2-7	many	.	TRBV7-9	TGTGCCAGCAGCTTCGCCCAAGGGGAGCAGTACTTC	CASSFAQGEQYF
TRBJ1-5	many	.	TRBV27	TGTGCCAGCGGAGGGGTTAATCAGCCCCAGCATTTT	CASGGVNQPQHF
TRBJ2-7	many	TRBD1	TRBV2	TGTGCCAGCAGCAGGGGGCCGCGCACCTACGAGCAGTACTTC	CASSRGPRTYEQYF
TRBJ2-5	many	TRBD2	TRBV6-1	TGTGCCAGCAGTGATCTTGGCAGCGGGGGTTGGGAGACCCAGTACTTC	CASSDLGSGGWETQYF
TRBJ2-7	many	.	TRBV28	TGTGCCAGCAGTTTATTGGGAGGACAGCCTACCTACGAGCAGTACTTC	CASSLLGGQPTYEQYF
TRBJ2-7	many	TRBD2	TRBV12-3/TRBV12-4	TGTGCCAGCAGTTGGAGCGGGAGGGAGGGCGAGCAGTACTTC	CASSWSGREGEQYF
TRBJ2-7	many	.	TRBV11-2	TGTGCCAGCAGCTCACTAATGAGGGCTTACGAGCAGTACTTC	CASSSLMRAYEQYF